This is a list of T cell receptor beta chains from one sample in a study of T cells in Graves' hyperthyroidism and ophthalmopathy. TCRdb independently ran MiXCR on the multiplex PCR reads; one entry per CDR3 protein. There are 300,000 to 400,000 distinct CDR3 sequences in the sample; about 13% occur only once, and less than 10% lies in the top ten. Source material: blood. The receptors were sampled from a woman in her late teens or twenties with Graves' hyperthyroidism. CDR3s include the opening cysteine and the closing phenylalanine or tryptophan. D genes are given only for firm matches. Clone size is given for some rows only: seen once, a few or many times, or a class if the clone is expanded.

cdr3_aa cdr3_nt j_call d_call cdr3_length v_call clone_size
CASSRQGASVTEAFF TGTGCCAGCAGCAGACAGGGGGCAAGTGTCACTGAAGCTTTCTTT TRBJ1-1 TRBD1 15 TRBV12-3/TRBV12-4 many
CATSDSSTGRYNEQFF TGTGCCACCAGTGATTCTTCGACAGGTCGCTACAATGAGCAGTTCTTC TRBJ2-1 . 16 TRBV24-1 many
CASSLEEDSMNTEAFF TGCGCCAGCAGCTTGGAGGAGGACAGCATGAACACTGAAGCTTTCTTT TRBJ1-1 . 16 TRBV5-1 few
CASSMLRDRGQETQYF TGCGCCAGCAGCATGCTCCGGGACAGGGGGCAAGAGACCCAGTACTTC TRBJ2-5 TRBD1 16 TRBV5-1 .
CASSPTGATYGYTF TGTGCCAGCAGCCCGACAGGGGCCACCTATGGCTACACCTTC TRBJ1-2 TRBD1 14 TRBV12-3/TRBV12-4 many
CASRGAGQKVYGYTF TGTGCCAGCAGGGGGGCAGGACAGAAAGTCTATGGCTACACCTTC TRBJ1-2 . 15 TRBV28 many
CASSPSGVNNEQFF TGTGCCAGCAGTCCTAGCGGGGTGAACAATGAGCAGTTCTTC TRBJ2-1 TRBD2 14 TRBV2 many
CASNVYGGETQYF TGTGCCAGCAACGTATACGGGGGAGAGACCCAGTACTTC TRBJ2-5 . 13 TRBV3-1 .
CASSLIDRLFGYTF TGTGCCAGCAGTTTAATCGACAGGCTTTTTGGCTACACCTTC TRBJ1-2 . 14 TRBV28 few
CASSDSLAAYEQYF TGTGCCAGCAGTGACTCTCTAGCGGCCTACGAGCAGTACTTC TRBJ2-7 TRBD2 14 TRBV2 many
CSATPSGVTEAFF TGCAGTGCTACGCCTTCCGGTGTGACTGAAGCTTTCTTT TRBJ1-1 . 13 TRBV20-1 many
CSARGGTYTGELFF TGCAGTGCTCGGGGGGGCACCTACACCGGGGAGCTGTTTTTT TRBJ2-2 TRBD2 14 TRBV20-1 many
CASSPIGGGIAKNIQYF TGTGCCAGCAGCCCCATAGGGGGCGGAATAGCCAAAAACATTCAGTACTTC TRBJ2-4 TRBD1 17 TRBV3-1 many
CASSLTLTATQYF TGTGCCAGCAGCTTAACGTTAACAGCAACGCAGTATTTT TRBJ2-3 . 13 TRBV7-3 many
CSARRGGDSSPLHF TGCAGTGCTAGAAGGGGGGGAGATAGCTCACCCCTCCACTTT TRBJ1-6 . 14 TRBV20-1 many
CASSTGASGEQYF TGTGCCAGCAGTACAGGAGCGTCGGGCGAGCAGTACTTC TRBJ2-7 . 13 TRBV11-2 many
CASSPPDPRYTGELFF TGTGCCAGCAGCCCACCGGATCCGCGCTACACCGGGGAGCTGTTTTTT TRBJ2-2 . 16 TRBV7-9 many